Listed below are T cell receptor beta chains from one sample, sequenced in a study of Ad26.COV2.S vaccination and SARS-CoV-2 variants. TCRdb's table, derived via immunoSEQ multiplex PCR, lists solely in-frame clones and lacks some. The table has roughly 350,000 clones, about 89% seen once; the top ten hold under 6%. Specimen: peripheral blood, collected in a trial of Ad26.COV2.S vaccine versus placebo. These receptors all come from a person aged 18-65 years who received the Ad26.COV2.S COVID-19 vaccine or a placebo. Each CDR3 is given with its conserved first and last residue. The order of the fields is J gene, clone size, D gene, V gene, CDR3 protein, CDR3 DNA. D genes are given only for firm matches. Size tells how often a clone was seen (once, few, many) or the class of an expanded clone, and some rows leave it out.

J gene: TRBJ2-2
clone size: -
D gene: -
V gene: TRBV7-9
CDR3 protein: CASSPTITGELFF
CDR3 DNA: TGTGCCAGCAGCCCCACGATAACCGGGGAGCTGTTTTTT

J gene: TRBJ1-2
clone size: -
D gene: TRBD1
V gene: TRBV19
CDR3 protein: CASNLGQGGGYTF
CDR3 DNA: TGTGCCAGTAATCTGGGACAGGGTGGAGGCTACACCTTC

J gene: TRBJ1-1
clone size: -
D gene: TRBD1
V gene: TRBV11-2
CDR3 protein: CASRAYRGATEAFF
CDR3 DNA: TGTGCCAGCAGAGCTTACAGGGGTGCAACTGAAGCTTTCTTT

J gene: TRBJ2-3
clone size: -
D gene: -
V gene: TRBV7-2
CDR3 protein: CASSLYRAADTQYF
CDR3 DNA: TGTGCCAGCAGCTTGTACAGGGCAGCAGATACGCAGTATTTT

J gene: TRBJ2-3
clone size: few
D gene: -
V gene: TRBV7-9
CDR3 protein: CASSLVGGSDTQYF
CDR3 DNA: TGTGCCAGCAGCTTAGTAGGAGGGTCAGATACGCAGTATTTT

J gene: TRBJ1-2
clone size: -
D gene: -
V gene: TRBV20-1
CDR3 protein: CSIAGYTF
CDR3 DNA: TGCAGTATAGCGGGCTACACCTTC

J gene: TRBJ1-4
clone size: -
D gene: -
V gene: TRBV18
CDR3 protein: CASSPRDTLNEKLFF
CDR3 DNA: TGTGCCAGCTCGCCTAGGGACACCCTTAATGAAAAACTGTTTTTT

J gene: TRBJ2-7
clone size: -
D gene: TRBD1
V gene: TRBV29-1
CDR3 protein: CSVTRDSYEQYF
CDR3 DNA: TGCAGCGTTACCCGGGACAGCTACGAGCAGTACTTC

J gene: TRBJ2-5
clone size: -
D gene: TRBD1
V gene: TRBV20-1
CDR3 protein: CSASGGQVQETQYF
CDR3 DNA: TGCAGTGCTAGTGGGGGACAGGTACAAGAGACCCAGTACTTC

J gene: TRBJ2-2
clone size: -
D gene: TRBD2
V gene: TRBV5-5
CDR3 protein: CASSFHLSGRANTGELFF
CDR3 DNA: TGTGCCAGCAGCTTTCACCTGAGCGGGAGGGCGAACACCGGGGAGCTGTTTTTT

J gene: TRBJ2-2
clone size: -
D gene: TRBD2
V gene: TRBV19
CDR3 protein: CASKGSGGRAVGTGELFF
CDR3 DNA: TGTGCCAGTAAGGGGAGCGGCGGGAGGGCCGTCGGGACCGGGGAGCTGTTTTTT

J gene: TRBJ2-3
clone size: -
D gene: -
V gene: TRBV5-1
CDR3 protein: CASSLNTDTQYF
CDR3 DNA: TGCGCCAGCAGCTTGAATACAGATACGCAGTATTTT

J gene: TRBJ1-5
clone size: -
D gene: -
V gene: TRBV11-2
CDR3 protein: CASSGQYNQPQHF
CDR3 DNA: TGTGCCAGCAGCGGACAGTACAATCAGCCCCAGCATTTT

J gene: TRBJ1-5
clone size: -
D gene: -
V gene: TRBV7-2
CDR3 protein: CASSLGLGGGVMGQPQHF
CDR3 DNA: TGTGCCAGCAGCTTGGGATTGGGGGGGGGCGTGATGGGACAGCCCCAGCATTTT

J gene: TRBJ2-7
clone size: -
D gene: -
V gene: TRBV10-3
CDR3 protein: CAIGEGRDAFEQYF
CDR3 DNA: TGTGCCATCGGTGAAGGAAGAGACGCTTTCGAGCAGTACTTC

J gene: TRBJ2-2
clone size: -
D gene: TRBD2
V gene: TRBV10-3
CDR3 protein: CAISEGLAGNTGELFF
CDR3 DNA: TGTGCCATCAGTGAGGGACTAGCGGGGAACACCGGGGAGCTGTTTTTT

J gene: TRBJ2-6
clone size: -
D gene: TRBD1
V gene: TRBV7-2
CDR3 protein: CASSLARFRGRSGANVLTF
CDR3 DNA: TGTGCCAGCAGCTTAGCGCGGTTCAGGGGGCGATCTGGGGCCAACGTCCTGACTTTC

J gene: TRBJ2-1
clone size: -
D gene: TRBD2
V gene: TRBV3-1/TRBV3-2
CDR3 protein: CASSQEHLAGGYNEQFF
CDR3 DNA: TGTGCCAGCAGCCAAGAACACCTAGCGGGAGGTTACAATGAGCAGTTCTTC

J gene: TRBJ1-2
clone size: -
D gene: -
V gene: TRBV2
CDR3 protein: CASSSGQSNYGYTF
CDR3 DNA: TGTGCCAGCAGTTCCGGACAAAGTAACTATGGCTACACCTTC

J gene: TRBJ1-6
clone size: -
D gene: TRBD1
V gene: TRBV6-5
CDR3 protein: CASRGQSIDSPLHF
CDR3 DNA: TGTGCCAGCAGGGGACAGAGCATCGATTCACCCCTCCACTTT

J gene: TRBJ1-1
clone size: -
D gene: -
V gene: TRBV3-1/TRBV3-2
CDR3 protein: CASSQGTMATEAFF
CDR3 DNA: TGTGCCAGCAGCCAGGGGACCATGGCCACTGAAGCTTTCTTT

J gene: TRBJ2-1
clone size: -
D gene: -
V gene: TRBV24-1
CDR3 protein: CATSEGSGGSEQFF
CDR3 DNA: TGTGCCACCAGCGAGGGTAGTGGCGGTAGTGAGCAGTTCTTC

J gene: TRBJ2-1
clone size: -
D gene: -
V gene: TRBV7-2
CDR3 protein: CASSLAYVENEQFF
CDR3 DNA: TGTGCCAGCAGCTTAGCTTATGTGGAAAATGAGCAGTTCTTC

J gene: TRBJ1-6
clone size: few
D gene: TRBD1
V gene: TRBV19
CDR3 protein: CASSISQGRNSPLHF
CDR3 DNA: TGTGCCAGTAGTATATCACAGGGGAGGAATTCACCCCTCCACTTT

J gene: TRBJ2-1
clone size: -
D gene: -
V gene: TRBV7-9
CDR3 protein: CASSPSARNEQFF
CDR3 DNA: TGTGCCAGCAGCCCCAGTGCCAGGAATGAGCAGTTCTTC

J gene: TRBJ2-1
clone size: -
D gene: -
V gene: TRBV9
CDR3 protein: CASSVDGEKAYNEQFF
CDR3 DNA: TGTGCCAGCAGCGTAGATGGGGAAAAAGCCTACAATGAGCAGTTCTTC

J gene: TRBJ1-4
clone size: once
D gene: -
V gene: TRBV5-5
CDR3 protein: CASSLTGNNEKLFF
CDR3 DNA: TGTGCCAGCAGCTTGACAGGGAATAATGAAAAACTGTTTTTT

J gene: TRBJ2-7
clone size: once
D gene: TRBD1
V gene: TRBV9
CDR3 protein: CASSPGTGFYEQYF
CDR3 DNA: TGTGCCAGCAGTCCAGGGACAGGCTTCTACGAGCAGTACTTC

J gene: TRBJ2-7
clone size: few
D gene: TRBD1
V gene: TRBV29-1
CDR3 protein: CSVVPTTSGTGGNYEQYF
CDR3 DNA: TGCAGCGTCGTACCTACAACCTCCGGGACAGGGGGGAACTACGAGCAGTACTTC

J gene: TRBJ1-2
clone size: -
D gene: -
V gene: TRBV6-5
CDR3 protein: CASSYGVQGGYTF
CDR3 DNA: TGTGCCAGCAGTTACGGGGTTCAGGGAGGCTACACCTTC

J gene: TRBJ2-2
clone size: -
D gene: TRBD1
V gene: TRBV29-1
CDR3 protein: CSVVPGTANAGELFF
CDR3 DNA: TGCAGCGTTGTTCCCGGGACAGCGAACGCCGGGGAGCTGTTTTTT

J gene: TRBJ2-6
clone size: few
D gene: TRBD1
V gene: TRBV27
CDR3 protein: CASSPSDRGRSGANVLTF
CDR3 DNA: TGTGCCAGCAGTCCCTCGGACAGGGGTAGATCTGGGGCCAACGTCCTGACTTTC

J gene: TRBJ1-5
clone size: -
D gene: TRBD1
V gene: TRBV5-8
CDR3 protein: CASSLGDREGQPQHF
CDR3 DNA: TGTGCCAGCAGCTTGGGGGACAGGGAAGGTCAGCCCCAGCATTTT

J gene: TRBJ1-2
clone size: -
D gene: TRBD1
V gene: TRBV7-9
CDR3 protein: CASSFTGADYGYTF
CDR3 DNA: TGTGCCAGCAGCTTTACAGGGGCGGACTATGGCTACACCTTC

J gene: TRBJ2-3
clone size: -
D gene: TRBD2
V gene: TRBV4-1
CDR3 protein: CASSQGQLAGVITDTQYF
CDR3 DNA: TGCGCCAGCAGCCAAGGGCAACTAGCGGGAGTTATCACAGATACGCAGTATTTT

J gene: TRBJ2-7
clone size: -
D gene: -
V gene: TRBV3-1/TRBV3-2
CDR3 protein: CASSQGASSSYEQYF
CDR3 DNA: TGTGCCAGCAGCCAAGGGGCTAGCTCTTCGTACGAGCAGTACTTC

J gene: TRBJ2-7
clone size: -
D gene: -
V gene: TRBV6-1
CDR3 protein: CASSEGGLYEQYF
CDR3 DNA: TGTGCCAGCAGTGAAGGGGGACTCTACGAGCAGTACTTC

J gene: TRBJ1-4
clone size: -
D gene: -
V gene: TRBV19
CDR3 protein: CASSTPGQPNEKLFF
CDR3 DNA: TGTGCCAGTAGTACTCCGGGACAACCTAATGAAAAACTGTTTTTT

J gene: TRBJ2-5
clone size: -
D gene: -
V gene: TRBV21-1
CDR3 protein: CASRSRDRRETQYF
CDR3 DNA: TGTGCCAGCAGGTCCCGGGACAGGAGAGAGACCCAGTACTTC

J gene: TRBJ2-5
clone size: -
D gene: TRBD1
V gene: TRBV7-8
CDR3 protein: CASSWDRVIGETQYF
CDR3 DNA: TGTGCCAGCAGCTGGGACAGGGTTATAGGGGAGACCCAGTACTTC

J gene: TRBJ1-2
clone size: once
D gene: -
V gene: TRBV21-1
CDR3 protein: CASSKHPMTENYGYTF
CDR3 DNA: TGTGCCAGCAGCAAACACCCCATGACAGAAAACTATGGCTACACCTTC

J gene: TRBJ1-2
clone size: few
D gene: -
V gene: TRBV2
CDR3 protein: CASSEGREWYGYTF
CDR3 DNA: TGTGCCAGCAGTGAGGGCAGGGAGTGGTATGGCTACACCTTC

J gene: TRBJ2-7
clone size: few
D gene: -
V gene: TRBV6-6
CDR3 protein: CASSYAQGNEQYF
CDR3 DNA: TGTGCCAGCAGTTACGCTCAGGGAAACGAGCAGTACTTC

J gene: TRBJ2-5
clone size: -
D gene: TRBD1
V gene: TRBV11-2
CDR3 protein: CASSTPRGRIVTQYF
CDR3 DNA: TGTGCCAGCAGCACCCCCAGGGGGCGCATCGTGACCCAGTACTTC

J gene: TRBJ2-1
clone size: -
D gene: TRBD1
V gene: TRBV10-1
CDR3 protein: CASSDPRQGHNEQFF
CDR3 DNA: TGCGCCAGCAGTGATCCACGACAGGGACACAATGAGCAGTTCTTC

J gene: TRBJ2-7
clone size: -
D gene: -
V gene: TRBV7-9
CDR3 protein: CASSGAYEQYF
CDR3 DNA: TGTGCCAGCAGTGGAGCCTACGAGCAGTACTTC

J gene: TRBJ2-7
clone size: -
D gene: -
V gene: TRBV5-1
CDR3 protein: CASRGKDEQYF
CDR3 DNA: TGCGCCAGCAGGGGGAAAGACGAGCAGTACTTC